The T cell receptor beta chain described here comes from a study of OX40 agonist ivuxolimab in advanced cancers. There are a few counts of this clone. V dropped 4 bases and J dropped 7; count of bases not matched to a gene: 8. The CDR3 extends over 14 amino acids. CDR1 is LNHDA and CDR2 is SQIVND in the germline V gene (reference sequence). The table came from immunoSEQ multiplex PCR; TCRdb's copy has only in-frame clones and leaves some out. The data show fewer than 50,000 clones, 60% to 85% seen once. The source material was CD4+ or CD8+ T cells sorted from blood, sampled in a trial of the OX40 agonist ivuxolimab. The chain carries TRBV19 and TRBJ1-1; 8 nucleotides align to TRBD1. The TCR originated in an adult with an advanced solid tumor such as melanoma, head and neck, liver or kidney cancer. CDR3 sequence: CASSKTGGRGEAFF. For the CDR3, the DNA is TGTGCCAGTAGTAAAACAGGGGGTAGGGGTGAAGCTTTCTTT.